This is a list of T cell receptor beta chains from one sample in a study of control samples from healthy donors and cancer patients. Produced via immunoSEQ multiplex PCR; TCRdb's table is partial and in-frame only. The sample yields around 42,000 clones, approximately 94% seen once. The material sequenced was blood. These receptors were taken from a man aged 55-75 years in good health. Each CDR3 is given with its conserved first and last residue.

J gene	V gene	CDR3 length	CDR3 protein
TRBJ1-6	TRBV27	15	CASSPGDSADSPLHF
TRBJ2-5	TRBV2	14	CASSEQGAHETQYF
TRBJ1-2	TRBV19	14	CASKWDRGNYGYTF
TRBJ2-7	TRBV24-1	15	CATSDFSGGDHEQYF
TRBJ1-6	TRBV9	17	CASKMRDTSSYNSPLHF
TRBJ1-2	TRBV18	12	CASPGGDYGYTF
TRBJ2-3	TRBV3-1/TRBV3-2	13	CASSQGGKDTQYF
TRBJ1-2	TRBV10-3	15	CAISESSGGTFGYTF
TRBJ2-3	TRBV18	16	CASSPPSGRVEDTQYF
TRBJ1-3	TRBV14	17	CASSQGGRPFSGNTIYF
TRBJ1-5	TRBV27	20	CASSYIRDIGAWTYCQPQHF
TRBJ1-1	TRBV29-1	13	CSVVWRGNTEAFF
TRBJ1-5	TRBV25-1	15	CASSEGGNRNQPQHF
TRBJ1-1	TRBV9	14	CASSVAGPGTEAFF
TRBJ2-2	TRBV7-9	14	CASSSTGGNGELFF
TRBJ1-6	TRBV5-4	14	CASSFNEGTSPLHF
TRBJ1-2	TRBV3-1/TRBV3-2	12	CASSQGSDGYTF
TRBJ2-3	TRBV7-9	15	CASSLRRPGTDTQYF
TRBJ2-7	TRBV7-6	17	CASSSESGTRMEYEQYF
TRBJ2-1	TRBV5-4	13	CASSGQGNNEQFF
TRBJ2-7	TRBV11-2	14	CASSATQGVGEQYF
TRBJ2-3	TRBV27	13	CASRAASTDTQYF
TRBJ2-7	TRBV6-2/TRBV6-3	16	CASSSALAADSYEQYF
TRBJ1-6	TRBV5-1	14	CASSSGQGNSPLHF
TRBJ1-1	TRBV29-1	14	CSVGTGPMNTEAFF
TRBJ2-5	TRBV30	14	CAWDPRKGRETQYF
TRBJ2-3	TRBV12-5	15	CASGLAGGPTDTQYF
TRBJ2-3	TRBV24-1	18	CATSDGGLRESRTDTQYF
TRBJ2-1	TRBV3-1/TRBV3-2	13	CASSQGSANEQFF
TRBJ2-7	TRBV3-1/TRBV3-2	12	CASSQGRYEQYF
TRBJ1-4	TRBV3-1/TRBV3-2	16	CASSRGQTGGYEKLFF
TRBJ1-3	TRBV25-1	14	CASSVTGTGNTIYF
TRBJ1-2	TRBV6-6	16	CASSLDDRTGGDGYTF
TRBJ1-6	TRBV3-1/TRBV3-2	14	CASSQDRSGRPLHF